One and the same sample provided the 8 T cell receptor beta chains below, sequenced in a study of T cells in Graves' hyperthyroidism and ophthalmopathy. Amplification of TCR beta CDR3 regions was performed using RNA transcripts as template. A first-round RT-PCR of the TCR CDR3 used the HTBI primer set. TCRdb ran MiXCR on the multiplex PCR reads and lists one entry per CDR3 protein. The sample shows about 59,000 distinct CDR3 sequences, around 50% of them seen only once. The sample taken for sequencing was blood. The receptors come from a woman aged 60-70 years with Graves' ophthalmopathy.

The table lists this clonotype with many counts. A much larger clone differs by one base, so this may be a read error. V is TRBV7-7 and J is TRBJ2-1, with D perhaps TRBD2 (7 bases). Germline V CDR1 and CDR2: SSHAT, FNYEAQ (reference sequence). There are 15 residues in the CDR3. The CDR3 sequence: CASSLGRGAYNEPFF. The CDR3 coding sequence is TGTGCCAGCAGCCTAGGGAGGGGGGCCTACAATGAGCCGTTCTTC. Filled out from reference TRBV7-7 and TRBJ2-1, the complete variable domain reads GAGVSQSPRYKVTKRGQDVTLRCDPISSHATLYWYQQALGQGPEFLTYFNYEAQPDKSGLPSDRFSAERPEGSISTLTIQRTEQRDSAMYRCASSLGRGAYNEPFFGPGTRLTVL.

The CDR3 sequence: CASSLRPSGGVLAFF. The CDR3 bases are TGTGCCAGCAGCTTACGGCCTAGCGGGGGGGTTTTGGCTTTCTTT. This chain joins TRBV7-9 and TRBJ1-1, with D possibly matching TRBD1 (5 bases). The CDR3 extends over 15 amino acids. Germline CDR1 is SEHNR and CDR2 is FQNEAQ (reference sequence). With 2 bases removed from V and 11 bases from J, the gap between germline ends came to 21 bases.

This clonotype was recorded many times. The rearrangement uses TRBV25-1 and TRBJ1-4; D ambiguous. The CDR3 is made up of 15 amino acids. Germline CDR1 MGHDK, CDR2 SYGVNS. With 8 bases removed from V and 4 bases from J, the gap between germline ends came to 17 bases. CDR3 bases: TGTGCCAGCGAAGGGAGGGCCCGAGGTAATGAAAAACTGTTTTTT. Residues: CASEGRARGNEKLFF.

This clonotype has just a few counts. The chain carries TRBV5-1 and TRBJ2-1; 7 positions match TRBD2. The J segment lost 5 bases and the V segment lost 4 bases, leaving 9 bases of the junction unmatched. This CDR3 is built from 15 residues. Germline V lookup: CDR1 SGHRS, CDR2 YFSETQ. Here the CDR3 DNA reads TGCGCCAGCAGCCCCCCCCGGGGGGAGGACAATGAGCAGTTCTTC. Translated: CASSPPRGEDNEQFF.

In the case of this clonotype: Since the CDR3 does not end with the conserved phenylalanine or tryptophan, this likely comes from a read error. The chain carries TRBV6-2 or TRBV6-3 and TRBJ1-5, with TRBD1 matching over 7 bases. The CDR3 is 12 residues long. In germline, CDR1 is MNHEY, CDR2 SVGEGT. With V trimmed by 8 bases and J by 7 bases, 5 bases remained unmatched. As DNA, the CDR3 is TGTGCCAGCCGGACAGGTCCCCAGCCCCAGCATTCT. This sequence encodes CASRTGPQPQHS.

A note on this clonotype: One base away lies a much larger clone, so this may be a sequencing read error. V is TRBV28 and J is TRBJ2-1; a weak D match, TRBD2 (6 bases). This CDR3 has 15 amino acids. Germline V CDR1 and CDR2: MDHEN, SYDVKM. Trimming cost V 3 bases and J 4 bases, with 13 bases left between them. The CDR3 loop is CASSFSSVAYNEQFF. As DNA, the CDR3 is TGTGCCAGCAGTTTCTCTAGCGTGGCTTACAATGAGCAGTTCTTC.

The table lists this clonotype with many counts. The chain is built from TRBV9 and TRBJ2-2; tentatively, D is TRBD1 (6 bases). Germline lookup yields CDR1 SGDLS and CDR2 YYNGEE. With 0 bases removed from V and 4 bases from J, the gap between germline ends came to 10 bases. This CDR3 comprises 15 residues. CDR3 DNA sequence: TGTGCCAGCAGCGTAGGGGGGCGCATCACCGGGGAGCTGTTTTTT. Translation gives CASSVGGRITGELFF.

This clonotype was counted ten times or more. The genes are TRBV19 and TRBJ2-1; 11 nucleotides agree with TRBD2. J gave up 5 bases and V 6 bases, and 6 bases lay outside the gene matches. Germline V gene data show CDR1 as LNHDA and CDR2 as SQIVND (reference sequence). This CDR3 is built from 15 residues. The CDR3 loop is CASSPTSGRNNEQFF. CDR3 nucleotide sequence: TGTGCCAGTAGCCCTACTAGCGGGAGAAACAATGAGCAGTTCTTC.